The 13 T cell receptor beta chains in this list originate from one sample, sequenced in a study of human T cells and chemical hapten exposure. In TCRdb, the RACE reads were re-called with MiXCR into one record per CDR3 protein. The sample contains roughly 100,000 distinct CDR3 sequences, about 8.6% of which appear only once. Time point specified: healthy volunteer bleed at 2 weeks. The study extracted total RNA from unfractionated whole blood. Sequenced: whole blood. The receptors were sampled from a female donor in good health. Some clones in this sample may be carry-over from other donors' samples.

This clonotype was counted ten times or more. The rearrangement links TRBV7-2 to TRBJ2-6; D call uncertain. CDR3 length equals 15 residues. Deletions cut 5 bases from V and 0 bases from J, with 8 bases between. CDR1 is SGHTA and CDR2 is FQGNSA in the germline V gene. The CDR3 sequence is CASSPQLSGANVLTF. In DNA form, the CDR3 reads TGTGCCAGCAGCCCTCAGCTCTCTGGGGCCAACGTCCTGACTTTC. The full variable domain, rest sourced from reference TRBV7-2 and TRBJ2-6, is GAGVSQSPSNKVTEKGKDVELRCDPISGHTALYWYRQSLGQGLEFLIYFQGNSAPDKSGLPSDRFSAERTGGSVSTLTIQRTQQEDSAVYLCASSPQLSGANVLTFGAGSRLTVL.

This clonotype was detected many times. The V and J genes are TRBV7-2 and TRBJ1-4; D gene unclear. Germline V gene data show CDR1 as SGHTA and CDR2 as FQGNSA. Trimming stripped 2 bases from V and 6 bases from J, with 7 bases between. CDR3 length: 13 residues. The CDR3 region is CASSLQRDEKLFF. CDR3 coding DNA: TGTGCCAGCAGCTTACAGAGGGATGAAAAACTGTTTTTT.

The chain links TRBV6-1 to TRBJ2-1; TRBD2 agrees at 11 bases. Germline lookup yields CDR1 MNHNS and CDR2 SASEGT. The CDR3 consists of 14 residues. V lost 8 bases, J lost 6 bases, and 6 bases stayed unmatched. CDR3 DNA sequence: TGTGCCAGCGGGCTAGCGGGGGGAGTCAATGAGCAGTTCTTC. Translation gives CASGLAGGVNEQFF.

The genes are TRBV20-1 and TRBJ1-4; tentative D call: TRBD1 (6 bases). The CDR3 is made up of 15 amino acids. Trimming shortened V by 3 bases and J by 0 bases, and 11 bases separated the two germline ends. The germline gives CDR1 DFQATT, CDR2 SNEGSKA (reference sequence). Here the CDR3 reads CSASKGVATNEKLFF. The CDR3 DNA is TGCAGTGCTAGTAAGGGGGTGGCAACTAATGAAAAACTGTTTTTT.

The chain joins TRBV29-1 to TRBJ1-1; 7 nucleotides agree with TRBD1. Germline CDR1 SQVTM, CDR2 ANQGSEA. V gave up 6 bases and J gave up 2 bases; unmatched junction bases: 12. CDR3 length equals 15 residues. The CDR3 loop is CSVRTGQAYNTEAFF. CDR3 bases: TGCAGCGTCCGAACCGGACAGGCATATAACACTGAAGCTTTCTTT. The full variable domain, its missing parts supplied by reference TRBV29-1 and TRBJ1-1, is SAVISQKPSRDICQRGTSLTIQCQVDSQVTMMFWYRQQPGQSLTLIATANQGSEATYESGFVIDKFPISRPNLTFSTLTVSNMSPEDSSIYLCSVRTGQAYNTEAFFGQGTRLTVV.

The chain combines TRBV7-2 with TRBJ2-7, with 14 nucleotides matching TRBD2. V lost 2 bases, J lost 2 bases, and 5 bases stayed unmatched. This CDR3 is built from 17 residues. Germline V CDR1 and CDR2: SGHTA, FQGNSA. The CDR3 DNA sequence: TGTGCCAGCAGCTTACAGGGACTAGCGGGGGATCCCTACGAGCAGTACTTC. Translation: CASSLQGLAGDPYEQYF.

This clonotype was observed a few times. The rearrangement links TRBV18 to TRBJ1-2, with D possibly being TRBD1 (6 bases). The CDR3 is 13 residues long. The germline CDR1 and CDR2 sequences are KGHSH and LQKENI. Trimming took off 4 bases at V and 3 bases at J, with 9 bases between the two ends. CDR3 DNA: TGTGCCAGCTCACGCAGGGGTGACTATGGCTACACCTTC. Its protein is CASSRRGDYGYTF.

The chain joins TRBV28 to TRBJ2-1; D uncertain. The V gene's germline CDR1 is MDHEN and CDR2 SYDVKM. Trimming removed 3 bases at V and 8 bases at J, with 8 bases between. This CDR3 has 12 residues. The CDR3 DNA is TGTGCCAGCAGTTTTCAAAACGATGAGCAGTTCTTC. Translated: CASSFQNDEQFF.

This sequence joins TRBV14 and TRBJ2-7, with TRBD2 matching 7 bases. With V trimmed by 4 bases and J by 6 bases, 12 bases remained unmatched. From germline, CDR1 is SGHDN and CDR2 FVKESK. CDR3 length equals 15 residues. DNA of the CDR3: TGTGCCAGCAGCCCCAGACTAGCCCGCCGGATCGAGCAGTACTTC. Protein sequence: CASSPRLARRIEQYF. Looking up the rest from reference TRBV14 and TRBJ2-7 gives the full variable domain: EAGVTQFPSHSVIEKGQTVTLRCDPISGHDNLYWYRRVMGKEIKFLLHFVKESKQDESGMPNNRFLAERTGGTYSTLKVQPAELEDSGVYFCASSPRLARRIEQYFGPGTRLTVT.

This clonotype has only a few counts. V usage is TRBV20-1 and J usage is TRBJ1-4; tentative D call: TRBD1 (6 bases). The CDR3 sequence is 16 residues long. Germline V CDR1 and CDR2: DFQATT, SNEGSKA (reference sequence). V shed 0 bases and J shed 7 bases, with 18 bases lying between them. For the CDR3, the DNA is TGCAGTGCTAGAGATCGGTCCAGGGGTTCCTTTGAAAAACTGTTTTTT. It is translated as CSARDRSRGSFEKLFF.

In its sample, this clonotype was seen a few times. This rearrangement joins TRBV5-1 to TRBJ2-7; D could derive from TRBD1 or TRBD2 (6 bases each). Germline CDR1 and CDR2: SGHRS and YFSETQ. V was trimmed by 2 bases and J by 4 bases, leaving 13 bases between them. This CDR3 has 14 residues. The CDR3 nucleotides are TGCGCCAGCAGCTTAGGGGGAGGAACTTACGAGCAGTACTTC. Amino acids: CASSLGGGTYEQYF.

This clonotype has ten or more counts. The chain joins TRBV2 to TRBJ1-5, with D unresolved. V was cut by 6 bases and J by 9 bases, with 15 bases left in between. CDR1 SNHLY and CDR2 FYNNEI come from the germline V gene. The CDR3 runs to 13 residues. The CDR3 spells CASRVRGRWPQHF. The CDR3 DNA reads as TGTGCCAGCAGAGTACGGGGTAGATGGCCCCAGCATTTT.

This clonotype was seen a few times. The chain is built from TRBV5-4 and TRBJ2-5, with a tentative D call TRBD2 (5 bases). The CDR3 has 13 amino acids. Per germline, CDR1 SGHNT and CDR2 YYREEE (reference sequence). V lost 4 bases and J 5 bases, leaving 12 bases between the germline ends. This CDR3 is CASSGREDETQYF. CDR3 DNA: TGTGCCAGCAGCGGGAGAGAGGACGAGACCCAGTACTTC.